This T cell receptor (beta chain) was sequenced during a study of blood T cells in healthy people across ages. V lost 5 bases to trimming and J lost 1 base, with 9 bases between them. The V gene's germline CDR1 is MNHEY and CDR2 SMNVEV (reference sequence). The CDR3 sequence is 14 residues long. With a J-beta primer mix and a sample-barcoded 5' primer, a second PCR ran roughly 6 to 11 cycles. Researchers report that each sample yielded at least 2.5 million CDR3-containing paired-end reads. TCRdb used MiXCR to reprocess the 5' RACE reads, holding one entry per CDR3 protein. The table shows roughly 500,000 distinct CDR3 sequences, with 24% occurring only once. Isolation per sample recovered at least 6 million PBMCs. This same sample was also part of a study on T cells of mothers and their children. That paper notes: Per child, around 3 million TCR beta CDR3 reads were obtained, against over 9.5 million per mother. Overlap ran slightly, non-significantly higher for related than unrelated mother-child pairs.

What was sequenced was blood. The chain has TRBV27 and TRBJ1-5; the D is unclear. The TCR was taken from a boy aged 5-17 years in good health. The CDR3 nucleotides read TGTGCCAGCAGTCTACTGGGGAGCAATCAGCCCCAGCATTTT. Translating it yields CASSLLGSNQPQHF.